These 22 T cell receptor beta chains came from one sample sequenced in a study of blood T cell repertoires in COVID-19. Here immunoSEQ multiplex PCR was the method, and the copy in TCRdb shows in-frame clones only, minus some. The sample carries some 180,000 clones, around 86% recorded once. Sequenced material: peripheral blood. Receptors originate from a woman of 80 years or more with COVID-19, enrolled during active disease.

A single count supports this clone. The J gene is TRBJ2-5, the V gene TRBV4-1, with 7 bases aligning to TRBD1. The CDR3 has 14 amino acids. Germline V gene data show CDR1 as MGHRA and CDR2 as YSYEKL. Germline trimming cut 2 bases from V and 4 bases from J; bases unmatched to any gene: 4. The DNA of the CDR3 is TGCGCCAGCAGCCAATCGACAGGGCGAGAGACCCAGTACTTC. Translation: CASSQSTGRETQYF.

The chain recombines TRBV6-6 with TRBJ1-1; D is ambiguous. The CDR3 is made up of 16 amino acids. CDR1 and CDR2 (germline): MNHNY, SVGAGI (reference sequence). V lost 5 bases, J lost 4 bases, and 20 bases lay in between. The CDR3 sequence is CASSASAGLGSTEAFF. The CDR3 DNA sequence: TGTGCCAGCAGTGCGTCTGCTGGACTGGGGAGCACTGAAGCTTTCTTT.

This clone was seen once. The chain recombines TRBV6-5 with TRBJ1-2; TRBD1 matches 7 bases. V gave up 7 bases and J gave up 2 bases; unmatched junction bases: 7. Germline assignment: CDR1 MNHEY and CDR2 SVGAGI. The CDR3 has 14 amino acids. The CDR3 sequence: CASIQTGKNYGYTF. DNA of the CDR3: TGTGCCAGCATCCAGACAGGGAAGAACTATGGCTACACCTTC.

The chain employs TRBV5-4 and TRBJ1-1; 8 bases agree with TRBD1. Per germline, CDR1 SGHNT and CDR2 YYREEE (reference sequence). The V segment lost 4 bases and the J segment 4 bases; nucleotides outside the gene matches: 9. The CDR3 runs to 15 residues. CDR3 coding DNA: TGTGCCAGCAGCCCGGACAGGGTTCGAGGCACTGAAGCTTTCTTT. It translates to CASSPDRVRGTEAFF.

The CDR3 spells CASSAFAGTFNREKLFF. The CDR3 DNA sequence: TGTGCCAGCAGTGCGTTTGCCGGGACTTTCAATAGGGAAAAACTGTTTTTT. J is TRBJ1-4 and V is TRBV6-1; TRBD1 might be the D (5 bases). Trimming took off 4 bases at V and 8 bases at J, with 23 bases between the two ends. CDR1 and CDR2 (germline): MNHNS, SASEGT. This CDR3 spans 17 amino acids.

The chain couples TRBV7-9 to TRBJ2-7, with 9 bases fitting TRBD2. Trimming cost V 1 base and J 2 bases; bases outside gene matches: 3. Germline V lookup: CDR1 SEHNR, CDR2 FQNEAQ (reference sequence). The CDR3 loop spans 15 amino acids. The CDR3 sequence: CASSLEASGAYEQYF. The CDR3 nucleotides are TGTGCCAGCAGCTTAGAGGCTAGCGGGGCCTACGAGCAGTACTTC.

The chain joins TRBV9 to TRBJ2-2; TRBD2 might be the D (6 bases). This CDR3 has 17 residues. V gave up 4 bases and J gave up 0 bases, with 16 bases separating them. Germline CDR1 SGDLS, CDR2 YYNGEE. This CDR3 reads CASSPAGSGANTGELFF. The CDR3 DNA follows: TGTGCCAGCAGCCCCGCGGGTAGCGGAGCGAACACCGGGGAGCTGTTTTTT.

The V and J genes are TRBV2 and TRBJ2-7, with D tentatively TRBD1 (5 bases). This CDR3 is built from 13 residues. The germline V gene has CDR1 SNHLY and CDR2 FYNNEI. The ends were cut back, 7 bases at V and 6 bases at J, with 16 bases in the middle. CDR3 sequence reads: CASTGSIGGEQYF. The CDR3 DNA reads as TGTGCCAGCACAGGGTCTATTGGTGGCGAGCAGTACTTC.

V usage is TRBV6-1 and J usage is TRBJ2-3; 11 positions agree with TRBD2. CDR1 and CDR2 (germline): MNHNS, SASEGT. V lost 2 bases and J lost 0; bases outside the gene matches: 19. The CDR3 has 22 amino acids. CDR3 sequence (DNA): TGTGCCAGCAGTGAAAGGGGCTGGAACTTACTAGCGGGAGAGGAAAGCACAGATACGCAGTATTTT. It translates to CASSERGWNLLAGEESTDTQYF.

The chain is built from TRBV27 and TRBJ1-2; 7 nucleotides agree with TRBD1. The CDR3 spans 14 residues. Germline V gene sequence: CDR1 MNHEY, CDR2 SMNVEV (reference sequence). V gave up 5 bases and J gave up 5 bases; unmatched junction bases: 8. CDR3 amino acids: CASSRDRRLYGYTF. Here the CDR3 DNA reads TGTGCCAGCAGTAGGGACAGACGTCTTTATGGCTACACCTTC.

V and J are TRBV19 and TRBJ1-2; D gene unclear. V was clipped by 5 bases and J by 7 bases, with 20 bases between them. This CDR3 spans 15 amino acids. Germline V gene sequence: CDR1 LNHDA, CDR2 SQIVND (reference sequence). DNA of the CDR3: TGTGCCAGTAGTGCTGTCGACATGGGCTGGCGTGGCTACACCTTC. Its translation is CASSAVDMGWRGYTF.

The J gene is TRBJ2-3, the V gene TRBV5-1, with 12 bases matching TRBD2. The CDR3 consists of 15 residues. The J segment lost 5 bases and the V segment lost 4 bases, leaving 5 bases of the junction unmatched. Per germline, CDR1 SGHRS and CDR2 YFSETQ. CDR3 coding DNA: TGCGCCAGCAGCGCGGGACTAGCGGGTAAAGATACGCAGTATTTT. Translated, it gives CASSAGLAGKDTQYF.

The chain employs TRBV24-1 and TRBJ2-1, with D maybe TRBD1 (6 bases). Germline V gene sequence: CDR1 KGHDR, CDR2 SFDVKD. V was shortened by 9 bases and J by 6 bases, with 14 bases between the two germline ends. This CDR3 has 13 amino acids. CDR3 bases: TGTGCCACCGGTTTAGCAGGGGTCAATGAGCAGTTCTTC. Protein sequence: CATGLAGVNEQFF.

This chain joins TRBV7-2 and TRBJ1-2; 8 bases are shared with TRBD1. Per the germline V gene, CDR1 is SGHTA and CDR2 is FQGNSA. CDR3 size: 14 residues. Unmatched junction bases numbered 12, after V lost 8 bases and J lost 7 bases. CDR3 nucleotides: TGTGCCAGCGGACGTGGGACAGGCGAATTTGGCTACACCTTC. Protein: CASGRGTGEFGYTF.

The genes are TRBV4-2 and TRBJ2-3; perhaps TRBD2 as D (7 bases). Trimming removed 4 bases from V and 4 bases from J, with 21 bases in between. The germline V gene has CDR1 LGHNA and CDR2 YNFKEQ. The CDR3 covers 17 residues. The CDR3 here is CASSRGGRSRGADTQYF. CDR3 in DNA: TGTGCCAGCAGCCGGGGGGGGCGGAGCCGGGGCGCAGATACGCAGTATTTT.

This chain links TRBV1 with TRBJ2-4; TRBD1 reflects the table's D call only, with no check against the DNA. TRBV1 has pseudogene status. The CDR3 length is 24 residues. Here the CDR3 reads CTSSQGVPGGRCVYTGELKNIQYF. The CDR3 DNA reads as TGCACCAGCAGCCAAGGTGTGCCCGGGGGTAGGTGTGTCTATACAGGGGAGTTAAAAAACATTCAGTACTTC.

CDR3 nucleotide sequence: TGTGCCAGCACCCCGGGCTGGGGTCCGGGGAGTGAGCAGTTCTTC. This translates into CASTPGWGPGSEQFF. The chain joins TRBV28 to TRBJ2-1; D perhaps matches TRBD2 (5 bases). Germline V gene sequence: CDR1 MDHEN, CDR2 SYDVKM. The length of the CDR3 is 15 residues. Trimming removed 7 bases from V and 9 bases from J, with 22 bases in between.

The chain recombines TRBV2 with TRBJ1-6; TRBD1 matches 9 bases. Trimming took 4 bases from V and 8 from J; bases not matched to a gene: 15. The CDR3 length is 18 residues. Germline V gene data show CDR1 as SNHLY and CDR2 as FYNNEI. CDR3 loop: CASSVRGQGPWEDSPLHF. DNA of the CDR3: TGTGCCAGCAGTGTAAGGGGACAGGGCCCTTGGGAAGATTCACCCCTCCACTTT.

The chain employs TRBV3-1 (or the pseudogene TRBV3-2) and TRBJ1-5, with D perhaps matching TRBD1 (6 bases). The CDR3 extends over 14 amino acids. From germline, CDR1 is LGHDT and CDR2 YNNKEL (reference sequence). Deletions cut 6 bases from V and 5 bases from J, with 14 bases between. The CDR3 nucleotides read TGTGCCAGCAGGCAAACAGGGACCGATCAGCCCCAGCATTTT. This codes for CASRQTGTDQPQHF.

This chain links TRBV19 with TRBJ1-1; 9 positions agree with TRBD1. V dropped 3 bases and J dropped 3; count of bases not matched to a gene: 5. The germline V gene encodes CDR1 LNHDA and CDR2 SQIVND (reference sequence). The CDR3 length is 15 residues. CDR3 protein: CASSIGTGRYTEAFF. The CDR3 region has the DNA TGTGCCAGTAGTATTGGGACAGGGCGTTACACTGAAGCTTTCTTT.

This clone was counted at least ten times. The sample holds other DNA sequences that translate to the same CDR3. This chain links TRBV19 with TRBJ1-5, with D perhaps TRBD1 (5 bases). Between the trimmed V and J ends, which lost 3 bases and 5 bases, there was a span of 5 bases. The CDR3 has 12 residues. The germline gives CDR1 LNHDA, CDR2 SQIVND (reference sequence). The CDR3 loop reads CASSIRDQPQHF. DNA of the CDR3: TGTGCCAGTAGTATCAGGGATCAGCCCCAGCATTTT.

This chain uses TRBV28 with TRBJ2-6; D remains ambiguous. The germline gives CDR1 MDHEN, CDR2 SYDVKM. Trimming pared 1 base from V and 2 bases from J, leaving 6 bases between. This CDR3 contains 15 residues. The DNA of the CDR3 is TGTGCCAGCAGTTTATCTAGTCCTGGGGCCAACGTCCTGACTTTC. As protein: CASSLSSPGANVLTF.